One sample yielded the 6 T cell receptor beta chains listed below, sequenced in a study of chemoradiotherapy in HPV16-positive cancers. Sequencing used immunoSEQ multiplex PCR; TCRdb keeps in-frame clones, though not all of them. The profile shows about 2,800 clones, over 70% of them singletons. The source material was tumor tissue, sampled from a patient who underwent chemoradiotherapy. The receptors come from a human donor with HPV-associated anogenital cancer.

CDR3 sequence (DNA): TGCAGCGTTGAAGGGGTCGCCCACTATGGCTACACCTTC. Translation: CSVEGVAHYGYTF. The J gene is TRBJ1-2, the V gene TRBV29-1, with D unresolved. V dropped 1 base and J dropped 3 bases, with 9 bases sitting between them. There are 13 residues in the CDR3. The V gene's germline CDR1 is SQVTM and CDR2 ANQGSEA.

The chain links TRBV6-5 to TRBJ2-7, with 8 bases that match TRBD1. V lost 6 bases to trimming and J lost 7 bases; unmatched junction nucleotides: 8. This CDR3 has 13 amino acids. The germline V gene has CDR1 MNHEY and CDR2 SVGAGI. The DNA of the CDR3 is TGTGCCAGCAGCCAGGACAGGGAGAGGGAGCAGTACTTC. Amino acid sequence: CASSQDREREQYF.

The chain links TRBV6-4 to TRBJ1-6, with TRBD1 identical over 8 bases. Germline V lookup: CDR1 MRHNA, CDR2 SNTAGT. The CDR3 totals 16 residues. Germline trimming cut 6 bases from V and 8 bases from J; bases unmatched to any gene: 12. The CDR3 sequence is CASSPQGRGLHSPLHF. The CDR3 DNA reads as TGTGCCAGCAGCCCTCAGGGCAGGGGGCTGCATTCACCCCTCCACTTT.

This clone was counted once. V is TRBV5-6 and J is TRBJ1-2; TRBD1 might be the D (6 bases). Looked up from germline, CDR1 is SGHDT and CDR2 is YYEEEE. The CDR3 has 13 amino acids. V lost 0 bases and J 5 bases, leaving 8 bases between the germline ends. For the CDR3, the DNA is TGTGCCAGCAGCTTGGGGACAGAGTATGGCTACACCTTC. It encodes CASSLGTEYGYTF.

The V call is TRBV5-4, the J call TRBJ1-1; D gene uncertain. Germline CDR1 reads SGHNT; CDR2 reads YYREEE (reference sequence). CDR3 size: 14 residues. Trimming shortened V by 4 bases and J by 8 bases, and 18 bases separated the two germline ends. CDR3 sequence: CASSRITATPEAFF. CDR3 nucleotides: TGTGCCAGCAGCCGTATCACGGCGACGCCGGAAGCTTTCTTT.

V gene TRBV11-2 combines with J gene TRBJ1-3, with D unresolved. Germline assignment: CDR1 SGHAT and CDR2 FQNNGV. The CDR3 length is 18 residues. Trimming shortened V by 3 bases and J by 0 bases, and 18 bases separated the two germline ends. The CDR3 coding sequence is TGTGCCAGCAGCTTTAACTACCTAGCGGATAGCTCTGGAAACACCATATATTTT. Translation gives CASSFNYLADSSGNTIYF.